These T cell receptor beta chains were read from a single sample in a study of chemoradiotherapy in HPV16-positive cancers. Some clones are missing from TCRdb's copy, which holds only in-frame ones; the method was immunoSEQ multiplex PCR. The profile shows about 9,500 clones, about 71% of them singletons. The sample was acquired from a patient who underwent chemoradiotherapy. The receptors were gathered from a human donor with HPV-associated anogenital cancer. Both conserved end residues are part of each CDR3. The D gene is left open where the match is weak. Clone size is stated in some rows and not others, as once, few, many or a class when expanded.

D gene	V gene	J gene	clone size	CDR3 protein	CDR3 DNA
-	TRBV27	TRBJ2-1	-	CASSFRGPSERLGRANEQFF	TGTGCCAGCAGTTTCCGCGGACCTAGCGAGAGGCTCGGACGTGCCAATGAGCAGTTCTTC
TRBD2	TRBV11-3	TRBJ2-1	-	CASSSSGGVYEQFF	TGTGCCAGCAGTTCTAGCGGGGGGGTCTATGAGCAGTTCTTC
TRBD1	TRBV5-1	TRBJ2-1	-	CASGLGQLNEQFF	TGCGCCAGCGGACTGGGACAGCTCAATGAGCAGTTCTTC
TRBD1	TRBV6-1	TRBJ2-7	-	CASSEPGQASYEQYF	TGTGCCAGCAGTGAACCGGGACAGGCCTCCTACGAGCAGTACTTC
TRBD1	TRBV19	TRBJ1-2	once	CASSLWTGATNYGYTF	TGTGCCAGTAGTCTTTGGACAGGGGCCACTAACTATGGCTACACCTTC
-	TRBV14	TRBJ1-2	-	CASSQESWGAAGYTF	TGTGCCAGCAGCCAAGAGTCGTGGGGAGCGGCTGGCTACACCTTC
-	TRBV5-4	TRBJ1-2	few	CASSRDGNYGYTF	TGTGCCAGCAGTAGGGACGGCAACTATGGCTACACCTTC
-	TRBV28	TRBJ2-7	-	CASRGDGTYEQYF	TGTGCCAGCAGGGGGGACGGAACCTACGAGCAGTACTTC
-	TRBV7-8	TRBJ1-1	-	CASSIGQSKSEAFF	TGTGCCAGCAGCATAGGACAGTCGAAATCTGAAGCTTTCTTT
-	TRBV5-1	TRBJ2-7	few	CASSFWLGTNSYEQYF	TGCGCCAGCAGCTTTTGGCTAGGGACGAACTCCTACGAGCAGTACTTC
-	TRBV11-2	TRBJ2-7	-	CASSLVGTAGYEQYF	TGTGCCAGCAGCTTAGTGGGGACGGCAGGCTACGAGCAGTACTTC
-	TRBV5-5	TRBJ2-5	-	CASSSEADRYQETQYF	TGTGCCAGCAGCTCCGAAGCGGATAGGTACCAAGAGACCCAGTACTTC
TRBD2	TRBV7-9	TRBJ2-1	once	CASSFLSGGVRYNEQFF	TGTGCCAGCAGCTTCCTTAGCGGGGGGGTGAGATACAATGAGCAGTTCTTC
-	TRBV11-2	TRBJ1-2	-	CASSLESGVGGYTF	TGTGCCAGCAGCTTAGAGAGTGGAGTAGGTGGCTACACCTTC
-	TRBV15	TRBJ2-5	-	CATSRDRQIDFQETQYF	TGTGCCACCAGCAGAGATCGGCAGATCGATTTTCAAGAGACCCAGTACTTC
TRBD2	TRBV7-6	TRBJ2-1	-	CASSLERAGQGEQFF	TGTGCCAGCAGCTTAGAGCGAGCGGGGCAAGGGGAGCAGTTCTTC
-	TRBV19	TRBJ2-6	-	CASRLRGGRGPGANVLTF	TGTGCCAGTAGGCTACGAGGTGGCAGGGGCCCTGGGGCCAACGTCCTGACTTTC
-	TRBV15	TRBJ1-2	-	CATSRTEVDGYTF	TGTGCCACCAGCAGGACGGAAGTCGATGGCTACACCTTC
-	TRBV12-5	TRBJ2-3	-	CASGQRRGSTDTQYF	TGTGCTAGTGGTCAAAGACGGGGCAGCACAGATACGCAGTATTTT
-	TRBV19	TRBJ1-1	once	CASTPLARGAKTEAFF	TGTGCCAGTACCCCCTTAGCCCGGGGGGCGAAGACTGAAGCTTTCTTT
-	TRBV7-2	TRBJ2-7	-	CASSLEGTGWNEQYF	TGTGCCAGCAGCTTAGAGGGTACTGGTTGGAACGAGCAGTACTTC
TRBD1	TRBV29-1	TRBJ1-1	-	CSVGTGRSEAFF	TGCAGCGTCGGGACAGGGAGATCTGAAGCTTTCTTT
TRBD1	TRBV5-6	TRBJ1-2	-	CASSLGDRDSTSGYTF	TGTGCCAGCAGCTTGGGGGACCGGGACAGCACATCTGGCTACACCTTC
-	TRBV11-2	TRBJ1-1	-	CASSPVWNTEAFF	TGTGCCAGCAGTCCAGTATGGAACACTGAAGCTTTCTTT
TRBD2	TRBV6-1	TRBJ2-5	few	CASSEGTSQYQETQYF	TGTGCCAGCAGTGAAGGGACTAGCCAGTACCAAGAGACCCAGTACTTC